This TCR beta chain was recovered during a study of beta chain features in type 1 diabetes. The isolated RNA, all of it, was reverse transcribed, so expressed TCRB transcripts were what got sequenced. TCRdb keeps only in-frame clones here, not all; method: immunoSEQ multiplex PCR. The sample has about 140,000 clones, around 13% seen once. From germline, CDR1 is MDHEN and CDR2 SYDVKM. V lost 4 bases and J lost 8, with 15 bases in between. The CDR3 is 14 residues long. Whole-study findings and limits: Shortening that was moderate but significant affected the TCRB CDR3s of Type 1 diabetes patients in all four CD4+ subsets.

This clone was seen only a few times. The target antigen is unknown. V is TRBV28 and J is TRBJ2-4; perhaps TRBD1 as D (6 bases). This clonotype was obtained from a man aged 18-30 years with type 1 diabetes. Sequencing used central memory CD4+ T cells from blood. CDR3 DNA sequence: TGTGCCAGCAGTTCGACCACTGAGGGGGACATTCAGTACTTC. Encoded protein: CASSSTTEGDIQYF.